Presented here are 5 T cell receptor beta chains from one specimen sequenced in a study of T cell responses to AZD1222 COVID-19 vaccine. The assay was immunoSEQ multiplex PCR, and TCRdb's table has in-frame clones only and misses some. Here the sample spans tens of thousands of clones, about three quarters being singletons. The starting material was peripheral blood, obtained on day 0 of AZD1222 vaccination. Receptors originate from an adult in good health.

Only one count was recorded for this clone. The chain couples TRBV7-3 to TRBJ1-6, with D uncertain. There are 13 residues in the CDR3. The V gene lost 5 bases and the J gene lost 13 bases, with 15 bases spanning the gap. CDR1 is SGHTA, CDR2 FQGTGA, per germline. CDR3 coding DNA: TGTGCCAGCAGCCCTACTCTAGGGTTGCCCCTCCACTTT. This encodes CASSPTLGLPLHF. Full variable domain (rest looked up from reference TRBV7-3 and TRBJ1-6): GAGVSQTPSNKVTEKGKYVELRCDPISGHTALYWYRQSLGQGPEFLIYFQGTGAADDSGLPNDRFFAVRPEGSVSTLKIQRTERGDSAVYLCASSPTLGLPLHFGNGTRLTVT.

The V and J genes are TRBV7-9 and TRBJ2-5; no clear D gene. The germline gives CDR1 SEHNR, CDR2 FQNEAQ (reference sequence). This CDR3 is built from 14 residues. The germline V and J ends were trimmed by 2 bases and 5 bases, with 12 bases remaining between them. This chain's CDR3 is CASSLLTDRETQYF. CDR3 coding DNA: TGTGCCAGCAGCTTATTAACGGACCGGGAGACCCAGTACTTC.

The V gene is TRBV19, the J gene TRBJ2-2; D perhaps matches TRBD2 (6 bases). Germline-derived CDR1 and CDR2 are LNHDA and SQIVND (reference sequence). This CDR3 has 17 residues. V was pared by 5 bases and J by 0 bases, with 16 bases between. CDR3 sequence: CASSAAWVAANTGELFF. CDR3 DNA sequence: TGTGCCAGTAGTGCCGCCTGGGTAGCGGCGAACACCGGGGAGCTGTTTTTT.

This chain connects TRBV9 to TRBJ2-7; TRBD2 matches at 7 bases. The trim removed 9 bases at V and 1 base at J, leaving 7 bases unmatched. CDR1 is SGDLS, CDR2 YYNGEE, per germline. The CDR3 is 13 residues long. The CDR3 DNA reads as TGTGCCACCGTAGCGGGCAAGTCCTACGAGCAGTACTTC. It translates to CATVAGKSYEQYF. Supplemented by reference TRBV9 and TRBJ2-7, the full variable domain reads DSGVTQTPKHLITATGQRVTLRCSPRSGDLSVYWYQQSLDQGLQFLIQYYNGEERAKGNILERFSAQQFPDLHSELNLSSLELGDSALYFCATVAGKSYEQYFGPGTRLTVT.

This CDR3 is CSGWGGTGAAYGYTF. The CDR3 bases are TGCAGCGGATGGGGGGGAACAGGGGCCGCCTATGGCTACACCTTC. This rearrangement joins TRBV29-1 to TRBJ1-2; TRBD1 matches at 7 bases. CDR1 is SQVTM, CDR2 ANQGSEA, per germline. The V gene end was trimmed by 7 bases and the J gene end by 4 bases; junction bases not matched to a gene: 15. The CDR3 covers 15 residues.